This T cell receptor beta chain was sequenced during a study of regulatory T cells in long-lasting Graves disease. The CDR3 is 14 amino acids. The germline gives CDR1 SGDLS, CDR2 YYNGEE. The germline V and J ends were trimmed by 0 bases and 2 bases, with 7 bases remaining between them. Time point described: newly diagnosed GD, antithyroid drugs for less than 3 months. After RNA was extracted from PBMCs, the TCR library was made from it. Assembly of TCR beta libraries relied on iRepertoire HTBI primers together with Arm-PCR of CDR3 regions. One entry per CDR3 protein, called by TCRdb with MiXCR from the multiplex PCR reads. The sample lists approximately 460,000 distinct CDR3 sequences; about a sixth were seen once. Another study also made use of these data, one on T cells in Graves' hyperthyroidism and ophthalmopathy.

V usage is TRBV9 and J usage is TRBJ2-3; no clear D. The specimen was peripheral blood mononuclear cells (PBMCs), collected at new diagnosis, from a patient treated with antithyroid drugs. The sequence derives from a young woman with Graves disease. As DNA, the CDR3 is TGTGCCAGCAGCGTAGAGGAGCACACAGATACGCAGTATTTT. Translated: CASSVEEHTDTQYF. Using reference TRBV9 and TRBJ2-3 for the parts outside the CDR3, the full variable domain is DSGVTQTPKHLITATGQRVTLRCSPRSGDLSVYWYQQSLDQGLQFLIQYYNGEERAKGNILERFSAQQFPDLHSELNLSSLELGDSALYFCASSVEEHTDTQYFGPGTRLTVL.